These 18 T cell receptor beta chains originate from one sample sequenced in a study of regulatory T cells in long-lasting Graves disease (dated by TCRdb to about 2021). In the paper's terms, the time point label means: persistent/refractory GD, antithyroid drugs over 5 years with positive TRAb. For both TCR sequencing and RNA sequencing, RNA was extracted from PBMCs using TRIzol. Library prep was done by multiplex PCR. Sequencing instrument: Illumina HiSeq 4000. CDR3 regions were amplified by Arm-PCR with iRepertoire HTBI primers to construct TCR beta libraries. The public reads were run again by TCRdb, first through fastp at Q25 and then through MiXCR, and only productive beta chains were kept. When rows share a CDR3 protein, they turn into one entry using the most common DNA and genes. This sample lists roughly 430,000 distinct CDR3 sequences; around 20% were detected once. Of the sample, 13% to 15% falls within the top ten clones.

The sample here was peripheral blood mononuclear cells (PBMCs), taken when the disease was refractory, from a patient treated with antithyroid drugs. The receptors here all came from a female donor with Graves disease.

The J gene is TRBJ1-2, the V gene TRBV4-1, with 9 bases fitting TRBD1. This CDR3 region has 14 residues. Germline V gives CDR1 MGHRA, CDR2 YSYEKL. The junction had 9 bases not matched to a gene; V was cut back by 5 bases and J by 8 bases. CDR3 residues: CASSSHTGGNGYTF. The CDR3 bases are TGCGCCAGCAGCTCACACACAGGGGGCAACGGCTACACCTTC.

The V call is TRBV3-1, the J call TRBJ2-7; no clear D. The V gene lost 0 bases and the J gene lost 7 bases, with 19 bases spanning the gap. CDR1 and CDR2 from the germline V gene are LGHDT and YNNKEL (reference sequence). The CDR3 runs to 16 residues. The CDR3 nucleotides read TGTGCCAGCAGCCAAGAGGGCCCCCTCGGTCCGAGGGAGCAGTACTTC. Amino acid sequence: CASSQEGPLGPREQYF.

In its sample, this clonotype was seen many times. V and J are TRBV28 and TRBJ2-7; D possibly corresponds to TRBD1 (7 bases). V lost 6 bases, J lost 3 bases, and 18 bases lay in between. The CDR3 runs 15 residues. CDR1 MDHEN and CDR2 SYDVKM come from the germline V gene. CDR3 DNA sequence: TGTGCCAGCAGGGAGGGTGGGACAGTGAACTACGAGCAGTACTTC. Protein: CASREGGTVNYEQYF.

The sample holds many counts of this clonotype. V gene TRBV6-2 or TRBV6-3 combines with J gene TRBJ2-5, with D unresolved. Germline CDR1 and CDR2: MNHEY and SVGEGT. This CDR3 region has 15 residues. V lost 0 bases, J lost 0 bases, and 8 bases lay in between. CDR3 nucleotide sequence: TGTGCCAGCAGTTACTCCGCAGAGTACCAAGAGACCCAGTACTTC. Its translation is CASSYSAEYQETQYF.

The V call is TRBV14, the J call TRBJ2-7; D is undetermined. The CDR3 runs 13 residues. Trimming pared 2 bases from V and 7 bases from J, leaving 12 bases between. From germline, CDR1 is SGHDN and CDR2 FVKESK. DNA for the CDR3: TGTGCCAGCAGCCAAAACTCCTTGATGGAGCAGTACTTC. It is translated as CASSQNSLMEQYF. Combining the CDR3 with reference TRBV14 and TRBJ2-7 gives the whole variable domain EAGVTQFPSHSVIEKGQTVTLRCDPISGHDNLYWYRRVMGKEIKFLLHFVKESKQDESGMPNNRFLAERTGGTYSTLKVQPAELEDSGVYFCASSQNSLMEQYFGPGTRLTVT.

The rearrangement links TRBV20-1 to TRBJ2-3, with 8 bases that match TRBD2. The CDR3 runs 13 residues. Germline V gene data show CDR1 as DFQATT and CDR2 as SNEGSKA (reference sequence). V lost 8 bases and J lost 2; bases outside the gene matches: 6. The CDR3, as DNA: TGCAGTTTCGTAGCGGGACCCACAGATACGCAGTATTTT. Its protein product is CSFVAGPTDTQYF.

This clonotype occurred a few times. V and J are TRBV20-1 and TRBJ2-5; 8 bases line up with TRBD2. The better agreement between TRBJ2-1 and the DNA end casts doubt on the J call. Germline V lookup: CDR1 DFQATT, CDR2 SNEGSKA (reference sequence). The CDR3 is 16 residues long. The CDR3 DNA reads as TGCAGTGCTAGTCGACTAGCGTCTGGGAGCCACAATGAGCAGTTCTTC. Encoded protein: CSASRLASGSHNEQFF.

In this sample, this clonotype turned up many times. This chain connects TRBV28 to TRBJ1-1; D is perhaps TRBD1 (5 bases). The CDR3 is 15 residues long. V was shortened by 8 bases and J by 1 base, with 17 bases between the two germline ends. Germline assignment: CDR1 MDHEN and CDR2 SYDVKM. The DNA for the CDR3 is TGTGCCAGCGACTCCTCAGGGTTTAGGAACACTGAAGCTTTCTTT. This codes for CASDSSGFRNTEAFF.

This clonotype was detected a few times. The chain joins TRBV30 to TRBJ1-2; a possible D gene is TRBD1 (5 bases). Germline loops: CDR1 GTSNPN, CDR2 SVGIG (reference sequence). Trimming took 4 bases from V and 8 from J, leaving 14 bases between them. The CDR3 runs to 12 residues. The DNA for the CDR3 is TGTGCCTGGAATGGAGGGGCAGCGGGCTACACCTTC. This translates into CAWNGGAAGYTF.

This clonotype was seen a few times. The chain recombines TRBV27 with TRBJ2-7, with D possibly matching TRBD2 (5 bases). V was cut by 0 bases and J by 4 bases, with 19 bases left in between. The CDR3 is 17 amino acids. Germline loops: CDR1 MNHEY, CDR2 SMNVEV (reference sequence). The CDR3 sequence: CASSLSGGLPPPYEQYF. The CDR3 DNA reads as TGTGCCAGCAGTTTATCAGGCGGGCTCCCCCCACCGTACGAGCAGTACTTC.

CDR3 region: CASALRGQIQSEPQHF. Here the CDR3 DNA reads TGTGCCAGCGCCCTCCGGGGACAGATTCAATCGGAGCCCCAGCATTTT. This chain uses TRBV27 with TRBJ1-5; 7 positions agree with TRBD1. This CDR3 comprises 16 residues. Germline V gene lookup returns CDR1 MNHEY and CDR2 SMNVEV (reference sequence). V gave up 8 bases and J gave up 8 bases; unmatched junction bases: 18.

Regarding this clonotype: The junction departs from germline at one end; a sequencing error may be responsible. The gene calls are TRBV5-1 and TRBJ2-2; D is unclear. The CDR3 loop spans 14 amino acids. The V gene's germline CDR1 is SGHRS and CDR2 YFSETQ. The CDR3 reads CASSPELGTGELFF. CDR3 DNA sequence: TGTGCCAGCAGCCCAGAGCTCGGGACCGGGGAGCTGTTTTTT.

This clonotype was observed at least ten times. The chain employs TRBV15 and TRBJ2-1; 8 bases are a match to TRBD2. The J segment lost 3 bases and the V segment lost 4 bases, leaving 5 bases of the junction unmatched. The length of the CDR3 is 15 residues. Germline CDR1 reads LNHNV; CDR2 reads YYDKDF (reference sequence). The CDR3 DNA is TGTGCCACCAGCAAAGCGGGAGTAAACTACAATGAGCAGTTCTTC. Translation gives CATSKAGVNYNEQFF.

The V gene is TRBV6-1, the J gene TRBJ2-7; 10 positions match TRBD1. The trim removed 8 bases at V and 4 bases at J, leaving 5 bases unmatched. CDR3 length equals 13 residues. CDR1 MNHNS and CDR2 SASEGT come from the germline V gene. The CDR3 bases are TGTGCCAGCCCGGGACAGGGGTATTACGAGCAGTACTTC. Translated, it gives CASPGQGYYEQYF.

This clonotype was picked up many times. CDR3 loop: CASREEGTEAFF. The CDR3 nucleotides read TGCGCCAGCAGGGAGGAGGGAACTGAAGCTTTCTTT. The V and J genes are TRBV5-1 and TRBJ1-1; unclear D gene. CDR3 length: 12 amino acids. With 5 bases removed from V and 5 bases from J, the gap between germline ends came to 10 bases. Germline V gene data show CDR1 as SGHRS and CDR2 as YFSETQ.

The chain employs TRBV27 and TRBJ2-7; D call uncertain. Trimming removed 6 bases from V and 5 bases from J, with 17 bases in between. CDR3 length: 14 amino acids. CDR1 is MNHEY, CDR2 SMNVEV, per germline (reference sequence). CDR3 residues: CASRKGPRPNEQYF. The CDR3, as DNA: TGTGCCAGCAGGAAAGGGCCTCGTCCCAACGAGCAGTACTTC.

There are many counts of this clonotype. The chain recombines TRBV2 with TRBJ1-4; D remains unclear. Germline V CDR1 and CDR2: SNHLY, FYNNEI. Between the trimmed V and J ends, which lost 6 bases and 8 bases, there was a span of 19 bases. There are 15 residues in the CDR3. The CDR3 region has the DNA TGTGCCAGCAGAGCCGTGGCCGGTGTGTTGGAAAAACTGTTTTTT. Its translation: CASRAVAGVLEKLFF.

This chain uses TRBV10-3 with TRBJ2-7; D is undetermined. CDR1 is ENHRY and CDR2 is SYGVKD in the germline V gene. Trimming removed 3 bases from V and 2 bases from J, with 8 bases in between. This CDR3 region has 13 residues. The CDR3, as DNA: TGTGCCATCAGTGACCAGGACCCCTACGAGCAGTACTTC. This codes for CAISDQDPYEQYF.